The 17 T cell receptor beta chains reported below all come from one sample, sequenced in a study of OX40 agonist ivuxolimab in advanced cancers. TCRdb's copy holds only in-frame clones and misses some; the assay was immunoSEQ multiplex PCR. Of around 75,000 clones detected, roughly 90% appear once; the ten largest clones hold around 2.4%. This specimen consisted of CD4+ or CD8+ T cells sorted from blood, obtained in a trial of the OX40 agonist ivuxolimab. The receptors here all came from an adult with an advanced solid tumor such as melanoma, head and neck, liver or kidney cancer.

The gene calls are TRBV27 and TRBJ2-3; 13 bases match TRBD2. The CDR3 has 15 residues. CDR1 is MNHEY and CDR2 is SMNVEV in the germline V gene (reference sequence). V trimming: 10 bases; J trimming: 4 bases; junction bases outside the gene matches: 8. In DNA form, the CDR3 reads TGTGCCACCGGTAGAGGACTAGCGGGAGCAGATACGCAGTATTTT. Protein sequence: CATGRGLAGADTQYF.

The rearrangement uses TRBV2 and TRBJ2-1; perhaps TRBD1 as D (5 bases). There are 15 residues in the CDR3. V gave up 1 base and J gave up 4 bases, with 11 bases separating them. Germline V lookup: CDR1 SNHLY, CDR2 FYNNEI. The CDR3 protein is CASSEEGSLYNEQFF. The CDR3, as DNA: TGTGCCAGCAGTGAAGAGGGGTCCTTATACAATGAGCAGTTCTTC.

J is TRBJ1-5 and V is TRBV5-1; D unresolved. CDR1 is SGHRS, CDR2 YFSETQ, per germline. Trimming shortened V by 1 base and J by 7 bases, and 9 bases separated the two germline ends. This CDR3 contains 13 residues. CDR3 sequence: CASSLNYGQPQHF. The CDR3 nucleotides read TGCGCCAGCAGCTTGAACTACGGGCAGCCCCAGCATTTT.

This clone has more than one count but fewer than ten. The chain joins TRBV11-3 to TRBJ1-1; no firm D call. The CDR3 length is 16 residues. Trimming left V 0 bases short and J 5 bases short, with 16 bases between. In germline, CDR1 is SGHNT, CDR2 YENEEA. The CDR3 bases are TGTGCCAGCAGCTTAGATATTCCGGTAGGTGGAACTGAAGCTTTCTTT. Translating gives CASSLDIPVGGTEAFF. Looking up the rest from reference TRBV11-3 and TRBJ1-1 gives the full variable domain: EAGVVQSPRYKIIEKKQPVAFWCNPISGHNTLYWYLQNLGQGPELLIRYENEEAVDDSQLPKDRFSAERLKGVDSTLKIQPAELGDSAVYLCASSLDIPVGGTEAFFGQGTRLTVV.

J is TRBJ2-7 and V is TRBV2; 10 nucleotides match TRBD2. V lost 7 bases, J lost 6 bases, and 12 bases stayed unmatched. Germline V gene data show CDR1 as SNHLY and CDR2 as FYNNEI. CDR3 size: 15 residues. CDR3 in amino acids: CASNGGLAGVGEQYF. CDR3 sequence (DNA): TGTGCCAGCAATGGCGGGCTAGCGGGAGTGGGCGAGCAGTACTTC.

The V call is TRBV6-1, the J call TRBJ1-5, with 7 bases matching TRBD1. J was trimmed by 5 bases and V by 3 bases; bases with no gene match: 7. The germline V gene has CDR1 MNHNS and CDR2 SASEGT. This CDR3 is built from 15 residues. The CDR3: CASSDRGGWYQPQHF. CDR3 coding DNA: TGTGCCAGCAGTGACAGGGGGGGCTGGTATCAGCCCCAGCATTTT.

The count of this clone is one. This chain uses TRBV28 with TRBJ1-1; 9 bases align to TRBD1. The junction had 11 bases not matched to a gene; V was cut back by 4 bases and J by 5 bases. Germline CDR1 is MDHEN and CDR2 is SYDVKM. This CDR3 contains 16 residues. CDR3 coding DNA: TGTGCCAGCAGTTCCTTACCCGGGACAGGGTCAACTGAAGCTTTCTTT. Amino acids: CASSSLPGTGSTEAFF.

The rearrangement links TRBV27 to TRBJ2-5, with 10 bases aligning to TRBD1. The length of the CDR3 is 14 residues. CDR1 is MNHEY and CDR2 is SMNVEV in the germline V gene (reference sequence). Trimming at V came to 1 base and at J to 5 bases, leaving 1 base not matched to a gene. The CDR3 protein is CASSLWDRGETQYF. DNA of the CDR3: TGTGCCAGCAGTTTATGGGACAGGGGTGAGACCCAGTACTTC.

The V and J genes are TRBV5-8 and TRBJ1-5; 7 bases match TRBD1. V shed 1 base and J 9 bases; nucleotides not matched to a gene: 13. This CDR3 has 16 amino acids. The germline V gene has CDR1 SGHTS and CDR2 YDEGEE. The DNA of the CDR3 is TGTGCCAGCAGCTTGAATTGGGGGACAGCTATCAGGCCCCAGCATTTT. Its translation is CASSLNWGTAIRPQHF.

The V gene is TRBV7-9, the J gene TRBJ2-3; 14 bases map to TRBD2. Germline assignment: CDR1 SEHNR and CDR2 FQNEAQ (reference sequence). After removal of 4 bases from V and 4 bases from J, the junction contained 4 bases not matched to a gene. CDR3 length equals 16 residues. The CDR3, as DNA: TGTGCCAGCAGCTCTAGGACTAGCGGGGGGTCAGATACGCAGTATTTT. As protein: CASSSRTSGGSDTQYF.

J is TRBJ2-5 and V is TRBV28; no definite D call. CDR3 length: 14 amino acids. V gave up 5 bases and J gave up 4 bases, with 14 bases separating them. CDR1 is MDHEN and CDR2 is SYDVKM in the germline V gene. CDR3 amino acids: CASSVGRSVETQYF. Here the CDR3 DNA reads TGTGCCAGCAGTGTGGGCCGGTCGGTAGAGACCCAGTACTTC. Combining the CDR3 with reference TRBV28 and TRBJ2-5 gives the whole variable domain DVKVTQSSRYLVKRTGEKVFLECVQDMDHENMFWYRQDPGLGLRLIYFSYDVKMKEKGDIPEGYSVSREKKERFSLILESASTNQTSMYLCASSVGRSVETQYFGPGTRLLVL.

The genes are TRBV25-1 and TRBJ1-1; TRBD1 might be the D (5 bases). V dropped 2 bases and J dropped 4 bases, with 11 bases sitting between them. Germline V gene lookup returns CDR1 MGHDK and CDR2 SYGVNS. The CDR3 sequence is 14 residues long. The CDR3 sequence: CASSERGTITEAFF. As DNA, the CDR3 is TGTGCCAGCAGTGAACGAGGGACGATCACTGAAGCTTTCTTT.

The chain uses TRBV5-1 and TRBJ1-4; D ambiguous. Germline V gene data show CDR1 as SGHRS and CDR2 as YFSETQ. This CDR3 contains 14 residues. The V and J ends lost 0 bases and 4 bases respectively, with 7 bases between them. The CDR3 sequence is CASSLVADNEKLFF. The DNA of the CDR3 is TGCGCCAGCAGCTTGGTCGCGGATAATGAAAAACTGTTTTTT.

The chain combines TRBV11-3 with TRBJ2-7; 9 positions match TRBD1. The CDR3 contains 13 residues. CDR1 SGHNT and CDR2 YENEEA come from the germline V gene. Trimming removed 3 bases from V and 10 bases from J; junction bases left unmatched: 7. The DNA of the CDR3 is TGTGCCAGCAGCTTCACCGGGACAGGGTACCAGTACTTC. Its translation: CASSFTGTGYQYF.

The chain's CDR3 is CASAFDSSSYEQYF. Here the CDR3 DNA reads TGTGCCAGCGCTTTTGACAGTTCCTCCTACGAGCAGTACTTC. The V gene is TRBV27, the J gene TRBJ2-7, with D possibly matching TRBD1 (5 bases). This CDR3 is 14 amino acids long. Germline CDR1 is MNHEY and CDR2 is SMNVEV (reference sequence). V lost 8 bases to trimming and J lost 0 bases, with 14 bases between them.

V and J are TRBV7-9 and TRBJ2-5; 9 bases map to TRBD2. The CDR3 is 16 amino acids. CDR1 is SEHNR, CDR2 FQNEAQ, per germline (reference sequence). V was clipped by 4 bases and J by 5 bases; unmatched bases: 11. As DNA, the CDR3 is TGTGCCAGCAGCTACCTGAGCGGGGGGCCAGGGGAGACCCAGTACTTC. Translated: CASSYLSGGPGETQYF.

CDR3 in amino acids: CASSIVGQGPRNNEQFF. In DNA form, the CDR3 reads TGTGCCAGTAGTATAGTGGGACAGGGCCCGCGAAACAATGAGCAGTTCTTC. The chain combines TRBV19 with TRBJ2-1, with TRBD1 matching 9 bases. The CDR3 is 17 amino acids. The V segment lost 1 base and the J segment 5 bases; nucleotides outside the gene matches: 9. Germline CDR1 reads LNHDA; CDR2 reads SQIVND (reference sequence).